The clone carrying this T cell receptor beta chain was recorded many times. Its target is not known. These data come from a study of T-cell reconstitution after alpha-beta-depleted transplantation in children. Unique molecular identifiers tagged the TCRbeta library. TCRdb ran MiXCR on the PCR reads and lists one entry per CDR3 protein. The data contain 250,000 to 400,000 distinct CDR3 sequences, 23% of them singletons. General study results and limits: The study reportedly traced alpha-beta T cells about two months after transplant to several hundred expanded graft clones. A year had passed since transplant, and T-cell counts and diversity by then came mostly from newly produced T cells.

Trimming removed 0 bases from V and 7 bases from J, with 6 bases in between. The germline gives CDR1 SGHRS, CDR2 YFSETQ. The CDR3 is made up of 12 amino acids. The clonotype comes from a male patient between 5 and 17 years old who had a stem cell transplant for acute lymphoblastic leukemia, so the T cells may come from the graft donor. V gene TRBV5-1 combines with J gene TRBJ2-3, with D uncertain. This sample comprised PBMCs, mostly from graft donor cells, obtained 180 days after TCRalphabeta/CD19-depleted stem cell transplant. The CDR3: CASSLELNTQYF. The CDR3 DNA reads TGCGCCAGCAGCTTGGAGCTAAATACGCAGTATTTT.